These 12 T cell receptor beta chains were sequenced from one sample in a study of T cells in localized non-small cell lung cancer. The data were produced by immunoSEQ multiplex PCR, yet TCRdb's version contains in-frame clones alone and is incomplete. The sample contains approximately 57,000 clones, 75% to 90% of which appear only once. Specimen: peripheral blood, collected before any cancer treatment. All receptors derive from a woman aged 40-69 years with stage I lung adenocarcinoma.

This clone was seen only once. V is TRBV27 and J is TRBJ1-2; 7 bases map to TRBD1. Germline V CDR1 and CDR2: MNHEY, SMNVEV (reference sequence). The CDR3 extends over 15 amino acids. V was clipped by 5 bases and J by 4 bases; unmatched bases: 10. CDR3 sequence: CASSRGGTGAYGYTF. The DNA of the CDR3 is TGTGCCAGCAGTAGGGGGGGAACAGGGGCCTATGGCTACACCTTC.

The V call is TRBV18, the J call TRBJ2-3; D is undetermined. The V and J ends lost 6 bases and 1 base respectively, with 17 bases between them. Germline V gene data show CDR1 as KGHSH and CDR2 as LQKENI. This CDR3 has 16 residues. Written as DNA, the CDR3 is TGTGCCAGCTCGGACCAAATAGCTGGGGGCACAGATACGCAGTATTTT. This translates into CASSDQIAGGTDTQYF.

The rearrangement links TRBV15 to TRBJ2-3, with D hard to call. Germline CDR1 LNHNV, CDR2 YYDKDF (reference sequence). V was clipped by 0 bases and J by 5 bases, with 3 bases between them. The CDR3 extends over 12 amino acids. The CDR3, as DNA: TGTGCCACCAGCAGAGATGGAGATACGCAGTATTTT. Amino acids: CATSRDGDTQYF.

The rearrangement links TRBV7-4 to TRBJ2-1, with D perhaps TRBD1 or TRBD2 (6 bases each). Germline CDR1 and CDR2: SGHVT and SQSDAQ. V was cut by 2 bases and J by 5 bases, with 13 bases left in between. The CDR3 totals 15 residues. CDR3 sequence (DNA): TGTGCCAGCAGCTTAAGACGGGGGCGGGACAATGAGCAGTTCTTC. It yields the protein CASSLRRGRDNEQFF.

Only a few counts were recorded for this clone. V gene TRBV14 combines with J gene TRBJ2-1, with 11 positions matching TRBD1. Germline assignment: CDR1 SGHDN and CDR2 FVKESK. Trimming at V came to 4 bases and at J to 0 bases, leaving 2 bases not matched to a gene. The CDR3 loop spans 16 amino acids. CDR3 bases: TGTGCCAGCAGCCCGGGGACAGGGGGCTCCTACAATGAGCAGTTCTTC. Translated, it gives CASSPGTGGSYNEQFF.

The CDR3 reads CASSDGQGLYF. CDR3 in DNA: TGTGCCAGCAGCGACGGACAGGGCCTGTACTTC. This chain uses TRBV7-9 with TRBJ2-7; 8 bases are shared with TRBD1. The V segment lost 5 bases and the J segment 12 bases; nucleotides outside the gene matches: 6. Per germline, CDR1 SEHNR and CDR2 FQNEAQ (reference sequence). This CDR3 contains 11 residues.

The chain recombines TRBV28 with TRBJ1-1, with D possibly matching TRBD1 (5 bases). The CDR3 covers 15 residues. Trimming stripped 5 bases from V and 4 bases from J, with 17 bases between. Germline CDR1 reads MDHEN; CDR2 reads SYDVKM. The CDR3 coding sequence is TGTGCCAGCAGTCACTTTCAGGGAGGTAGCACTGAAGCTTTCTTT. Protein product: CASSHFQGGSTEAFF.

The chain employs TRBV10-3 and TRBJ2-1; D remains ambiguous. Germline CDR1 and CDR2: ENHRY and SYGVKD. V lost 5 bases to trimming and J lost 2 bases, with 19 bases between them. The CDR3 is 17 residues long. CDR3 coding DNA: TGTGCCATCAGTACGCCCAGCAAGGGAAGCCCCTACAATGAGCAGTTCTTC. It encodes CAISTPSKGSPYNEQFF.

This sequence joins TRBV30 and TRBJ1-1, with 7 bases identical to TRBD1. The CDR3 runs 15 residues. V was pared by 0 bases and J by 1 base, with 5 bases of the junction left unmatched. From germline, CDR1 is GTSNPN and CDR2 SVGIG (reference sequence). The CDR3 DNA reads TGTGCCTGGAGTGTCGAAACAGGGGCGAACACTGAAGCTTTCTTT. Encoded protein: CAWSVETGANTEAFF.

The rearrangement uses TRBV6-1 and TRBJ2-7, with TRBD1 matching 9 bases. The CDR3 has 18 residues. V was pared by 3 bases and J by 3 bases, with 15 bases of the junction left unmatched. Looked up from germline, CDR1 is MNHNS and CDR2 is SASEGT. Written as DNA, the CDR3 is TGTGCCAGCAGTGATGGTGGGACAGGGCACAATTTTGACTACGAGCAGTACTTC. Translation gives CASSDGGTGHNFDYEQYF.

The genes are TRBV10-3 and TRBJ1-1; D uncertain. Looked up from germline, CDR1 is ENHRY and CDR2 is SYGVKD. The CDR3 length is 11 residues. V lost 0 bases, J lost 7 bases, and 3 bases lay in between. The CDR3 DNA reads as TGTGCCATCAGTGAGTCAGATGAAGCTTTCTTT. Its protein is CAISESDEAFF.

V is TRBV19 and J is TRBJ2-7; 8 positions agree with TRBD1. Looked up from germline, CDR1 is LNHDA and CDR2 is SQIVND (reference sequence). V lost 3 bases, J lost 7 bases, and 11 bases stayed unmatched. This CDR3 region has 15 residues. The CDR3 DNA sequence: TGTGCCAGTAGTATTCCCGGCAGGGGGCATGCGGAGCAGTACTTC. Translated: CASSIPGRGHAEQYF. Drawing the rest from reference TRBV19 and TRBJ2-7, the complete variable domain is DGGITQSPKYLFRKEGQNVTLSCEQNLNHDAMYWYRQDPGQGLRLIYYSQIVNDFQKGDIAEGYSVSREKKESFPLTVTSAQKNPTAFYLCASSIPGRGHAEQYFGPGTRLTVT.